Shown below are 27 T cell receptor beta chains from a single sample sequenced in a study of blood T cell repertoires in COVID-19. Sequencing used immunoSEQ multiplex PCR; TCRdb keeps in-frame clones, though not all of them. The repertoire holds 300,000 to 400,000 clones, with 88% as singletons. Sequenced input: peripheral blood. All receptors derive from a woman between 65 and 79 years old with COVID-19, enrolled during active disease.

The chain is built from TRBV11-2 and TRBJ2-7; 10 positions agree with TRBD2. The CDR3 has 14 amino acids. Germline V gene lookup returns CDR1 SGHAT and CDR2 FQNNGV. The junction had 4 bases not matched to a gene; V was cut back by 4 bases and J by 4 bases. Here the CDR3 DNA reads TGTGCCAGCAGCTCTAGCGGGGGTGGATACGAGCAGTACTTC. Translating it yields CASSSSGGGYEQYF.

The gene calls are TRBV2 and TRBJ2-4; D is ambiguous. Trimming removed 3 bases from V and 0 bases from J, with 6 bases in between. Looked up from germline, CDR1 is SNHLY and CDR2 is FYNNEI. The CDR3 spans 14 residues. CDR3 in DNA: TGTGCCAGCAGTGACCGGGTAGCCAAAAACATTCAGTACTTC. Amino acids: CASSDRVAKNIQYF.

This chain links TRBV28 with TRBJ1-1; 8 bases are shared with TRBD1. From germline, CDR1 is MDHEN and CDR2 SYDVKM. V lost 5 bases and J lost 5; bases outside the gene matches: 13. There are 16 residues in the CDR3. The CDR3 protein is CASSTISQGGNTEAFF. As DNA, the CDR3 is TGTGCCAGCAGTACTATCTCACAGGGGGGTAATACTGAAGCTTTCTTT.

This sequence joins TRBV3-1 (or the pseudogene TRBV3-2) and TRBJ2-5, with 7 nucleotides matching TRBD1. The CDR3 sequence is 16 residues long. V lost 4 bases and J lost 7; bases outside the gene matches: 15. CDR1 LGHDT and CDR2 YNNKEL come from the germline V gene (reference sequence). CDR3 sequence reads: CASSPRSGQPTWTQYF. CDR3 bases: TGTGCCAGCAGCCCTCGGTCGGGACAGCCAACGTGGACCCAGTACTTC.

The chain links TRBV7-9 to TRBJ1-6; D is possibly TRBD1 (5 bases). The CDR3 consists of 16 residues. Trimming left V 5 bases short and J 5 bases short, with 16 bases between. Germline V gene sequence: CDR1 SEHNR, CDR2 FQNEAQ (reference sequence). The CDR3 region has the DNA TGTGCCAGCAGCCGCCTCGCGGGGGTGGATAATTCACCCCTCCACTTT. It is translated as CASSRLAGVDNSPLHF.

This clone has just one count. CDR3 sequence: CASSVAGGRETQYF. The CDR3 region has the DNA TGTGCCAGCAGTGTTGCGGGCGGAAGGGAGACCCAGTACTTC. The rearrangement links TRBV2 to TRBJ2-5; D possibly corresponds to TRBD2 (5 bases). Trimming removed 4 bases from V and 5 bases from J, with 14 bases in between. Germline CDR1 reads SNHLY; CDR2 reads FYNNEI. This CDR3 is 14 amino acids long. Looking up the rest from reference TRBV2 and TRBJ2-5 gives the full variable domain: EPEVTQTPSHQVTQMGQEVILRCVPISNHLYFYWYRQILGQKVEFLVSFYNNEISEKSEIFDDQFSVERPDGSNFTLKIRSTKLEDSAMYFCASSVAGGRETQYFGPGTRLLVL.

The CDR3 DNA sequence: TGTGCCAGCAGTTACCGGCTAGCGGGGGGCATCTACGAGCAGTACTTC. The encoded protein is CASSYRLAGGIYEQYF. The chain recombines TRBV6-2 or TRBV6-3 with TRBJ2-7; 11 bases agree with TRBD2. From germline, CDR1 is MNHEY and CDR2 SVGEGT. With 2 bases clipped from V and 3 bases from J, the junction kept 6 bases outside the gene matches. The CDR3 extends over 16 amino acids.

CDR3 sequence: CASSNRRLAGDTSTDTQYF. The CDR3 nucleotides are TGTGCCAGCAGCAATCGGCGGCTAGCGGGTGATACGAGCACAGATACGCAGTATTTT. The rearrangement joins TRBV9 to TRBJ2-3; 8 positions agree with TRBD2. Germline V gives CDR1 SGDLS, CDR2 YYNGEE. V was clipped by 4 bases and J by 0 bases; unmatched bases: 16. CDR3 length equals 19 residues.

The J gene is TRBJ2-1, the V gene TRBV2; TRBD1 matches at 7 bases. With V trimmed by 6 bases and J by 8 bases, 4 bases remained unmatched. CDR3 length equals 12 residues. Per germline, CDR1 SNHLY and CDR2 FYNNEI. CDR3 protein: CASRLTGDEQFF. DNA of the CDR3: TGTGCCAGCAGACTTACAGGGGATGAGCAGTTCTTC.

The chain is built from TRBV7-2 and TRBJ2-2; D is undetermined. The V end lost 4 bases, the J end lost 2 bases, and 8 bases lay between the germline ends. The CDR3 is 14 amino acids. CDR1 SGHTA and CDR2 FQGNSA come from the germline V gene. The CDR3 region has the DNA TGTGCCAGCAGCTACCCCCTAAACACCGGGGAGCTGTTTTTT. Protein: CASSYPLNTGELFF.

The chain is built from TRBV9 and TRBJ2-1, with 12 bases that match TRBD2. Germline lookup yields CDR1 SGDLS and CDR2 YYNGEE. V dropped 2 bases and J dropped 9; count of bases not matched to a gene: 6. The CDR3 is made up of 15 amino acids. CDR3 DNA: TGTGCCAGCAGCGTCTCTAGCGGGGGGGCGGTTGAGCAGTTCTTC. This gives the protein CASSVSSGGAVEQFF.

The chain employs TRBV3-1 (or the pseudogene TRBV3-2) and TRBJ2-7, with 12 bases fitting TRBD2. J lost 7 bases, V lost 3 bases, and 7 bases had no gene match. Germline loops: CDR1 LGHDT, CDR2 YNNKEL (reference sequence). CDR3 length equals 15 residues. The CDR3 sequence: CASSQASGGAREQYF. CDR3 bases: TGTGCCAGCAGCCAGGCTAGCGGGGGGGCAAGGGAGCAGTACTTC.

The chain links TRBV10-2 to TRBJ1-1, with a tentative D call TRBD1 (5 bases). The CDR3 is 13 residues long. Trimming left V 0 bases short and J 5 bases short, with 7 bases between. Germline V gene sequence: CDR1 WSHSY, CDR2 SAAADI. The CDR3 spells CASSESGGTEAFF. DNA for the CDR3: TGCGCCAGCAGTGAGTCTGGGGGGACTGAAGCTTTCTTT.

The chain couples TRBV15 to TRBJ2-7; TRBD2 aligns across 8 bases. CDR3 length: 18 amino acids. Looked up from germline, CDR1 is LNHNV and CDR2 is YYDKDF (reference sequence). V was clipped by 1 base and J by 2 bases; unmatched bases: 13. Here the CDR3 DNA reads TGTGCCACCAGCAGAGTACCGTCAGGGGAAGCGGGGGCCTACGAGCAGTACTTC. This gives the protein CATSRVPSGEAGAYEQYF.

The rearrangement joins TRBV19 to TRBJ1-2; D perhaps matches TRBD1 (5 bases). This CDR3 is 14 amino acids long. V was cut by 7 bases and J by 4 bases, with 16 bases left in between. The V gene's germline CDR1 is LNHDA and CDR2 SQIVND (reference sequence). CDR3 coding DNA: TGTGCCAGTAACCCACACCGACAGCTCTATGGCTACACCTTC. It specifies CASNPHRQLYGYTF.

This chain connects TRBV19 to TRBJ1-6; 7 bases fit TRBD1. CDR1 and CDR2 (germline): LNHDA, SQIVND (reference sequence). Trimming removed 6 bases from V and 7 bases from J; junction bases left unmatched: 6. CDR3 size: 14 residues. The chain's CDR3 is CASRPGQFNSPLHF. DNA for the CDR3: TGTGCCAGTAGGCCGGGACAGTTCAATTCACCCCTCCACTTT.

The chain carries TRBV10-2 and TRBJ1-2; D is undetermined. CDR3 size: 13 residues. Germline V CDR1 and CDR2: WSHSY, SAAADI. V was clipped by 8 bases and J by 2 bases, with 12 bases between them. CDR3 coding DNA: TGCGCCAGCGGCCAGTCACCCAACTATGGCTACACCTTC. Amino acid sequence: CASGQSPNYGYTF.

The chain is built from TRBV5-1 and TRBJ2-3; 16 bases are shared with TRBD2. From germline, CDR1 is SGHRS and CDR2 YFSETQ. This CDR3 spans 17 amino acids. After removal of 5 bases from V and 2 bases from J, the junction contained 5 bases not matched to a gene. The CDR3 here is CASSTGLAGGLTDTQYF. CDR3 nucleotides: TGCGCCAGCAGTACGGGACTAGCGGGGGGGCTCACAGATACGCAGTATTTT. Filled out from reference TRBV5-1 and TRBJ2-3, the complete variable domain reads KAGVTQTPRYLIKTRGQQVTLSCSPISGHRSVSWYQQTPGQGLQFLFEYFSETQRNKGNFPGRFSGRQFSNSRSEMNVSTLELGDSALYLCASSTGLAGGLTDTQYFGPGTRLTVL.

The rearrangement uses TRBV19 and TRBJ1-5, with D perhaps TRBD1 (5 bases). The CDR3 sequence is 15 residues long. Deletions cut 4 bases from V and 3 bases from J, with 13 bases between. Germline lookup yields CDR1 LNHDA and CDR2 SQIVND (reference sequence). The CDR3 loop reads CASSTSRADNQPQHF. The CDR3 bases are TGTGCCAGTAGTACCTCCAGGGCAGACAATCAGCCCCAGCATTTT.

This clone was observed once. V usage is TRBV11-2 and J usage is TRBJ2-7, with D possibly being TRBD2 (6 bases). The germline CDR1 and CDR2 sequences are SGHAT and FQNNGV. Trimming took 5 bases from V and 5 from J, leaving 16 bases between them. CDR3 size: 14 residues. CDR3 in DNA: TGTGCCAGCAGCCATCCCTCGGGGGTAAACGAGCAGTACTTC. Encoded protein: CASSHPSGVNEQYF.

The rearrangement uses TRBV2 and TRBJ1-2; tentative D call: TRBD1 (6 bases). The V gene lost 6 bases and the J gene lost 4 bases, with 12 bases spanning the gap. Germline assignment: CDR1 SNHLY and CDR2 FYNNEI. The CDR3 length is 13 residues. CDR3 amino acids: CASRPGTLYGYTF. In nucleotides, the CDR3 is TGTGCCAGCAGGCCCGGGACACTCTATGGCTACACCTTC.

The chain recombines TRBV6-4 with TRBJ1-2, with a tentative D call TRBD1 (5 bases). The germline gives CDR1 MRHNA, CDR2 SNTAGT. Trimming cost V 0 bases and J 1 base, with 12 bases left between them. This CDR3 is built from 16 residues. The CDR3 sequence: CASSDSSQGFNYGYTF. In DNA, the CDR3 is TGTGCCAGCAGTGACTCGAGCCAGGGATTTAACTATGGCTACACCTTC.

J is TRBJ2-3 and V is TRBV11-2, with 11 bases identical to TRBD2. CDR1 SGHAT and CDR2 FQNNGV come from the germline V gene. CDR3 size: 16 residues. V lost 5 bases, J lost 0 bases, and 4 bases stayed unmatched. CDR3 loop: CASSPIAGGSTDTQYF. Here the CDR3 DNA reads TGTGCCAGCAGCCCCATAGCGGGGGGGAGCACAGATACGCAGTATTTT.

CDR3 in amino acids: CASSIGRGGQNTEAFF. The DNA of the CDR3 is TGTGCCAGTAGTATAGGACGAGGGGGACAAAACACTGAAGCTTTCTTT. V gene TRBV19 combines with J gene TRBJ1-1; possibly TRBD1 for D (6 bases). From germline, CDR1 is LNHDA and CDR2 SQIVND (reference sequence). Trimming stripped 1 base from V and 2 bases from J, with 14 bases between. The CDR3 is made up of 16 amino acids.

The chain couples TRBV5-6 to TRBJ1-2; D call uncertain. The CDR3 has 13 amino acids. V was trimmed by 0 bases and J by 4 bases, leaving 7 bases between them. Looked up from germline, CDR1 is SGHDT and CDR2 is YYEEEE. CDR3 in amino acids: CASSLGGPYGYTF. The CDR3, as DNA: TGTGCCAGCAGCTTGGGAGGGCCCTATGGCTACACCTTC. Variable domain in full (rest from reference TRBV5-6 and TRBJ1-2): DAGVTQSPTHLIKTRGQQVTLRCSPKSGHDTVSWYQQALGQGPQFIFQYYEEEERQRGNFPDRFSGHQFPNYSSELNVNALLLGDSALYLCASSLGGPYGYTFGSGTRLTVV.

The chain couples TRBV30 to TRBJ1-1; unclear D gene. Per the germline V gene, CDR1 is GTSNPN and CDR2 is SVGIG (reference sequence). Deletions cut 2 bases from V and 9 bases from J, with 16 bases between. CDR3 length: 13 amino acids. The CDR3 sequence is CAWSQSYGFKAFF. CDR3 nucleotide sequence: TGTGCCTGGAGTCAAAGCTACGGTTTTAAAGCTTTCTTT. Looking up the rest from reference TRBV30 and TRBJ1-1 gives the full variable domain: SQTIHQWPATLVQPVGSPLSLECTVEGTSNPNLYWYRQAAGRGLQLLFYSVGIGQISSEVPQNLSASRPQDRQFILSSKKLLLSDSGFYLCAWSQSYGFKAFFGQGTRLTVV.

The chain employs TRBV7-2 and TRBJ1-2, with D possibly TRBD1 on 5 matching bases. Germline CDR1 and CDR2: SGHTA and FQGNSA. This CDR3 region has 14 residues. V lost 1 base and J lost 4, with 10 bases in between. The CDR3 spells CASSLGSTGYGYTF. DNA of the CDR3: TGTGCCAGCAGCTTAGGGTCCACAGGCTATGGCTACACCTTC.